These 2 T cell receptor beta chains share one sample of origin, sequenced in a study of response to subunit inactivated influenza vaccine. One entry per CDR3 protein, called by TCRdb with MiXCR from the RT-PCR reads. The table has over 650,000 distinct CDR3 sequences, approximately 18% seen once. Here the sequenced sample was PBMCs from blood, taken around 5 days after vaccination. The source is a man in his forties or fifties who received an inactivated influenza vaccine.

This clonotype was detected a few times. The chain carries TRBV4-1 and TRBJ2-3; 8 positions agree with TRBD1. The CDR3 loop spans 15 amino acids. Germline CDR1 MGHRA, CDR2 YSYEKL. The V and J ends lost 3 bases and 0 bases, in that order; junction bases with no gene match: 2. CDR3 DNA sequence: TGCGCCAGCAGCCAGACAGGGGTTAGCACAGATACGCAGTATTTT. Its translation: CASSQTGVSTDTQYF.

This rearrangement joins TRBV28 to TRBJ2-7; D is perhaps TRBD2 (6 bases). The V end was cut by 5 bases, the J end by 0 bases, with 11 bases between. The CDR3 length is 14 residues. The germline V gene has CDR1 MDHEN and CDR2 SYDVKM. The CDR3 region has the DNA TGTGCCAGCAGTGCGTACGGGGGCTCCTACGAGCAGTACTTC. Translating it yields CASSAYGGSYEQYF. Full variable domain (remainder filled in from reference TRBV28 and TRBJ2-7): DVKVTQSSRYLVKRTGEKVFLECVQDMDHENMFWYRQDPGLGLRLIYFSYDVKMKEKGDIPEGYSVSREKKERFSLILESASTNQTSMYLCASSAYGGSYEQYFGPGTRLTVT.